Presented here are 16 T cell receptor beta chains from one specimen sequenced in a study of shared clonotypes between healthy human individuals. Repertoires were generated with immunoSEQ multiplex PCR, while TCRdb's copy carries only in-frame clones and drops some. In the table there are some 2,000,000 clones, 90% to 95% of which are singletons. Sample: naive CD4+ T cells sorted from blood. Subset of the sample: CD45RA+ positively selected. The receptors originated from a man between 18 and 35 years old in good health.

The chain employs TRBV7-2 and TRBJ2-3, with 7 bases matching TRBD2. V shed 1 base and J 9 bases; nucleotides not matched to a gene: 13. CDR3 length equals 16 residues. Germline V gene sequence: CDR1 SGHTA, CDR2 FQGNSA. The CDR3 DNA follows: TGTGCCAGCAGCTTAGTGGACGGGAGGCCCTCGGGCACGCAGTATTTT. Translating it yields CASSLVDGRPSGTQYF. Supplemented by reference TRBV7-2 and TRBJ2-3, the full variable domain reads GAGVSQSPSNKVTEKGKDVELRCDPISGHTALYWYRQSLGQGLEFLIYFQGNSAPDKSGLPSDRFSAERTGGSVSTLTIQRTQQEDSAVYLCASSLVDGRPSGTQYFGPGTRLTVL.

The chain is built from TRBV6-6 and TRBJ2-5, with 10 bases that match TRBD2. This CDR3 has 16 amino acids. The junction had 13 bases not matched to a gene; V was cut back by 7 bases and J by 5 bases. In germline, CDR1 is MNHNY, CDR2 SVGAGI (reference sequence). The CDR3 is CASMPPSGRPGETQYF. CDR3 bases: TGTGCCAGCATGCCACCTAGCGGGAGACCAGGGGAGACCCAGTACTTC.

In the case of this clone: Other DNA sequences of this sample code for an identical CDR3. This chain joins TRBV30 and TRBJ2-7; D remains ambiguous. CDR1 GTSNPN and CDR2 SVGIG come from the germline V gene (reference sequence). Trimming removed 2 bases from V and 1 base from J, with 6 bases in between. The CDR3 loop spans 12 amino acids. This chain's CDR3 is CAWSRVSYEQYF. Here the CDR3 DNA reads TGTGCCTGGAGTAGGGTTTCCTACGAGCAGTACTTC.

CDR3 loop: CATSRDLQVNQPQHF. As DNA, the CDR3 is TGTGCCACCAGCAGAGATCTCCAAGTCAATCAGCCCCAGCATTTT. The V and J genes are TRBV15 and TRBJ1-5; D unresolved. The CDR3 runs 15 residues. V shed 0 bases and J shed 3 bases, with 9 bases lying between them. The germline V gene encodes CDR1 LNHNV and CDR2 YYDKDF (reference sequence).

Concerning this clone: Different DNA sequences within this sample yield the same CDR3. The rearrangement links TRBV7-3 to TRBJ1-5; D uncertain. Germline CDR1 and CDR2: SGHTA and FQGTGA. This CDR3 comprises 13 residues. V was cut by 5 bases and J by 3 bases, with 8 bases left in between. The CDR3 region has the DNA TGTGCCAGCAGCCCCGGGGTCAATCAGCCCCAGCATTTT. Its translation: CASSPGVNQPQHF.

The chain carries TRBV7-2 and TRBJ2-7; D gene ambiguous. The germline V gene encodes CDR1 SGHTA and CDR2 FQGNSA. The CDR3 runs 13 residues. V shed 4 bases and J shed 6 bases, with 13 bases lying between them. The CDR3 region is CASSWEFAPEQYF. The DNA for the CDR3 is TGTGCCAGCAGCTGGGAATTTGCGCCCGAGCAGTACTTC.

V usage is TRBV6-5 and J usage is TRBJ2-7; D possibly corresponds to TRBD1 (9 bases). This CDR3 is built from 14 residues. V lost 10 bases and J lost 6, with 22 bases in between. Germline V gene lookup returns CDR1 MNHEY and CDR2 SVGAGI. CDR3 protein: CATSGGQGVIEQYF. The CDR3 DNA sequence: TGTGCCACCAGCGGGGGACAGGGTGTTATCGAGCAGTACTTC.

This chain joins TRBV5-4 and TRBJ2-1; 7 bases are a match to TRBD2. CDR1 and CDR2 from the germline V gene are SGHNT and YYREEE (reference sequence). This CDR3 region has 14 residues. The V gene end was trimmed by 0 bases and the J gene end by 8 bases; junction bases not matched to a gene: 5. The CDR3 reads CASSLAGRGDEQFF. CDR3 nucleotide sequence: TGTGCCAGCAGCTTGGCGGGGAGGGGAGATGAGCAGTTCTTC.

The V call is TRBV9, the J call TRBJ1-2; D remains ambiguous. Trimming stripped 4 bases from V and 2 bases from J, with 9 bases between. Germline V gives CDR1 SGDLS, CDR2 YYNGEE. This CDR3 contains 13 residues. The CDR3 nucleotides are TGTGCCAGCAGCAATCAGAACAACTATGGCTACACCTTC. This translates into CASSNQNNYGYTF.

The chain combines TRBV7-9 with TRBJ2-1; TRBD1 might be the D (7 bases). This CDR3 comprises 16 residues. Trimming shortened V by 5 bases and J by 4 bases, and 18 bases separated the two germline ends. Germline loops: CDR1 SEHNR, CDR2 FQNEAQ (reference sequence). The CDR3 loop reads CASSHRGTEKYNEQFF. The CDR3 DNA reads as TGTGCCAGCAGCCACCGGGGGACAGAAAAATACAATGAGCAGTTCTTC.

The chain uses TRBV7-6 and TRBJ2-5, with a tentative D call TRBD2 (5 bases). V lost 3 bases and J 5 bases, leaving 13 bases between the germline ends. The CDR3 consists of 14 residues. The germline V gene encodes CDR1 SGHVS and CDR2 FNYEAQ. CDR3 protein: CASSFLRAGETQYF. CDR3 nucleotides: TGTGCCAGCAGCTTTCTGCGGGCCGGGGAGACCCAGTACTTC. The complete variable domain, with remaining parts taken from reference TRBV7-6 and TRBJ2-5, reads GAGVSQSPRYKVTKRGQDVALRCDPISGHVSLYWYRQALGQGPEFLTYFNYEAQQDKSGLPNDRFSAERPEGSISTLTIQRTEQRDSAMYRCASSFLRAGETQYFGPGTRLLVL.

CDR3 residues: CASSNGQAHYGYTF. In DNA, the CDR3 is TGTGCCAGCAGTAACGGACAGGCCCACTATGGCTACACCTTC. The chain has TRBV6-6 and TRBJ1-2, with TRBD1 identical over 7 bases. The ends lost 5 bases at V and 3 bases at J; junction bases unmatched: 6. CDR3 size: 14 residues. The germline V gene has CDR1 MNHNY and CDR2 SVGAGI (reference sequence).

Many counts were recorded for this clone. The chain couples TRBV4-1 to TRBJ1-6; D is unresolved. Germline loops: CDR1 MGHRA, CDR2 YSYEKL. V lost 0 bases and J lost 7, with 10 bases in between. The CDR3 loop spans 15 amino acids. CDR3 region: CASSQDRAGNSPLHF. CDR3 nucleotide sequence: TGCGCCAGCAGCCAAGATAGGGCGGGAAATTCACCCCTCCACTTT.

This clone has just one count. The CDR3 loop reads CASSPTRGVYEQYF. CDR3 nucleotide sequence: TGTGCCAGCAGCCCGACGAGGGGCGTCTACGAGCAGTACTTC. The V gene is TRBV11-2, the J gene TRBJ2-7, with D tentatively TRBD1 or TRBD2 (5 bases each). V was clipped by 5 bases and J by 3 bases, with 14 bases between them. Per the germline V gene, CDR1 is SGHAT and CDR2 is FQNNGV. CDR3 length: 14 amino acids.

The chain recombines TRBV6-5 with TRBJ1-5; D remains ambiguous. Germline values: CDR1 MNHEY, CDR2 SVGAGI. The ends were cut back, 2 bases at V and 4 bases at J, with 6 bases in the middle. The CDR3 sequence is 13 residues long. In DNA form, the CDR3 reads TGTGCCAGCAGTTACAAAGGGAATCAGCCCCAGCATTTT. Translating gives CASSYKGNQPQHF.

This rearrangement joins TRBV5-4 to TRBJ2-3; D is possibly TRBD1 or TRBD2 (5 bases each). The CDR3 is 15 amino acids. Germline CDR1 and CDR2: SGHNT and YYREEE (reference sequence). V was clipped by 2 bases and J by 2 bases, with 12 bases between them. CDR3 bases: TGTGCCAGCAGCTTCGTACTAGGGGACACAGATACGCAGTATTTT. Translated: CASSFVLGDTDTQYF.